One TCR beta chain is described in this entry. Its antigen is as yet unknown. The sample originates from a study of Tregs in tolerant kidney transplant recipients. Findings and limits, study-wide: Biological reproducibility was not directly addressed in this study. Expanding Tregs on activated donor B cells appeared to best identify donor-specific TCRbeta clones.

The data were produced by immunoSEQ multiplex PCR, yet TCRdb's version contains in-frame clones alone and is incomplete. The sample lists about 50,000 clones, approximately 90% seen once, with roughly a sixth in the top ten. Recipients received nonmyeloablative bone marrow transplants from related graft donors, with transient mixed chimerism. The germline CDR1 and CDR2 sequences are SGHNT and YYREEE (reference sequence). V shed 1 base and J 3 bases; nucleotides not matched to a gene: 4. The CDR3 spans 15 residues. The specimen was CD8+ T cells from blood (PBMCs), collected 12 months after the transplant. J is TRBJ2-1 and V is TRBV5-4; TRBD2 aligns across 7 bases. The receptor was isolated from a human patient who received a combined kidney and bone marrow transplant. A subset of T cells may come from the graft donor. The CDR3 protein is CASSLNQRDYNEQFF. Here the CDR3 DNA reads TGTGCCAGCAGCTTGAACCAGCGGGACTACAATGAGCAGTTCTTC.